These 27 T cell receptor beta chains came from one sample sequenced in a study of human T cells and chemical hapten exposure. TCRdb passed the RACE reads through MiXCR, listing each CDR3 protein once. The data contain a few hundred thousand distinct CDR3 sequences, 4.8% of them singletons. Sample time point: patch test 1, 2 weeks after DPC sensitization. The treatment: therapeutic diphenylcyclopropenone sensitization with weekly scalp DPC. Sequencing was performed on whole blood, taken in connection with sensitization to the hapten diphenylcyclopropenone (DPC). Source of these receptors: a woman aged 45-65 years with alopecia areata. Some clones in this sample may be carry-over from other donors' samples.

This clonotype was seen at least ten times. The chain is built from TRBV29-1 and TRBJ1-5; D not resolved. Trimming took 7 bases from V and 5 from J, leaving 15 bases between them. Per germline, CDR1 SQVTM and CDR2 ANQGSEA. The CDR3 sequence is 13 residues long. The chain's CDR3 is CSAQRASDQPQHF. DNA for the CDR3: TGCAGCGCTCAAAGGGCTTCGGATCAGCCCCAGCATTTT.

The chain uses TRBV28 and TRBJ2-5; D may be TRBD1 (6 bases). The ends were cut back, 8 bases at V and 5 bases at J, with 18 bases in the middle. CDR1 and CDR2 from the germline V gene are MDHEN and SYDVKM. The CDR3 contains 14 residues. This CDR3 is CASQDRTRDETQYF. CDR3 nucleotides: TGTGCCAGCCAAGACAGGACCCGGGACGAGACCCAGTACTTC.

This clonotype has ten or more counts. The rearrangement joins TRBV29-1 to TRBJ2-3; a possible D gene is TRBD1 (6 bases). This CDR3 region has 14 residues. Germline V gives CDR1 SQVTM, CDR2 ANQGSEA. Trimming cost V 4 bases and J 4 bases, with 15 bases left between them. The CDR3 protein is CSVAVQGIPDTQYF. CDR3 sequence (DNA): TGCAGCGTTGCGGTGCAGGGGATCCCAGATACGCAGTATTTT.

This clonotype was counted ten times or more. The chain combines TRBV29-1 with TRBJ2-7; no reliable D call. Germline V lookup: CDR1 SQVTM, CDR2 ANQGSEA. V lost 7 bases, J lost 5 bases, and 9 bases lay in between. This CDR3 spans 10 amino acids. CDR3 nucleotides: TGCAGCGCCCTCGGTAACGAGCAGTACTTC. This gives the protein CSALGNEQYF.

Here the CDR3 reads CSVVDSFNQPQHF. CDR3 coding DNA: TGCAGCGTTGTCGACAGCTTCAATCAGCCCCAGCATTTT. This chain connects TRBV29-1 to TRBJ1-5; possibly TRBD1 for D (5 bases). Deletions cut 4 bases from V and 3 bases from J, with 10 bases between. The CDR3 has 13 residues. Germline CDR1 is SQVTM and CDR2 is ANQGSEA.

The sample holds a few counts of this clonotype. The chain joins TRBV2 to TRBJ1-2, with TRBD1 matching 8 bases. The CDR3 is 14 residues long. Losses at the gene ends were 7 bases for V and 4 bases for J; bases not matched to a gene: 8. CDR1 is SNHLY and CDR2 is FYNNEI in the germline V gene. CDR3 sequence (DNA): TGTGCCAGCACCCAAAGGGACAGGCTCTATGGCTACACCTTC. Translation: CASTQRDRLYGYTF. Complete variable domain (other parts from reference TRBV2 and TRBJ1-2): EPEVTQTPSHQVTQMGQEVILRCVPISNHLYFYWYRQILGQKVEFLVSFYNNEISEKSEIFDDQFSVERPDGSNFTLKIRSTKLEDSAMYFCASTQRDRLYGYTFGSGTRLTVV.

This clonotype appeared a few times. This chain joins TRBV29-1 and TRBJ1-1; 7 bases agree with TRBD1. The J segment lost 1 base and the V segment lost 6 bases, leaving 8 bases of the junction unmatched. From germline, CDR1 is SQVTM and CDR2 ANQGSEA. There are 14 residues in the CDR3. The CDR3 bases are TGCAGCGTCAGACAGGGAGGCGAGAACACTGAAGCTTTCTTT. It encodes CSVRQGGENTEAFF.

This chain uses TRBV4-1 with TRBJ1-1; no firm D call. The germline V and J ends were trimmed by 1 base and 6 bases, with 9 bases remaining between them. The CDR3 spans 13 residues. From germline, CDR1 is MGHRA and CDR2 YSYEKL. In nucleotides, the CDR3 is TGCGCCAGCAGCCAAGTAGGGCCGGCTGAAGCTTTCTTT. It translates to CASSQVGPAEAFF.

This chain links TRBV20-1 with TRBJ1-1, with D possibly being TRBD1 (5 bases). The length of the CDR3 is 14 residues. CDR1 is DFQATT and CDR2 is SNEGSKA in the germline V gene (reference sequence). The germline V and J ends were trimmed by 6 bases and 3 bases, with 17 bases remaining between them. The CDR3 nucleotides read TGCAGTGCGGCAGGGTTGTCGATGGACACTGAAGCTTTCTTT. It translates to CSAAGLSMDTEAFF.

This clonotype was found many times. The rearrangement uses TRBV2 and TRBJ2-1, with 10 bases that match TRBD2. The ends lost 8 bases at V and 3 bases at J; junction bases unmatched: 1. Germline V gene sequence: CDR1 SNHLY, CDR2 FYNNEI. CDR3 length: 13 residues. CDR3 in amino acids: CASGLADYNEQFF. The CDR3 bases are TGTGCCAGCGGACTAGCGGACTACAATGAGCAGTTCTTC.

This clonotype was recorded a few times. The chain carries TRBV5-6 and TRBJ2-7; 13 nucleotides agree with TRBD2. Germline V CDR1 and CDR2: SGHDT, YYEEEE. There are 15 residues in the CDR3. The V segment lost 1 base and the J segment 6 bases; nucleotides outside the gene matches: 4. The CDR3, as DNA: TGTGCCAGCAGCTTGTGGACTAGCGGGAGTGGCGAGCAGTACTTC. Amino acids: CASSLWTSGSGEQYF. Full variable domain (missing parts from reference TRBV5-6 and TRBJ2-7): DAGVTQSPTHLIKTRGQQVTLRCSPKSGHDTVSWYQQALGQGPQFIFQYYEEEERQRGNFPDRFSGHQFPNYSSELNVNALLLGDSALYLCASSLWTSGSGEQYFGPGTRLTVT.

This chain uses TRBV6-1 with TRBJ1-5; TRBD1 matches at 7 bases. This CDR3 has 15 residues. V dropped 4 bases and J dropped 1; count of bases not matched to a gene: 4. Per the germline V gene, CDR1 is MNHNS and CDR2 is SASEGT. The CDR3 DNA is TGTGCCAGCAGTGCTACGACAGGGAGCAATCAGCCCCAGCATTTT. Translation gives CASSATTGSNQPQHF.

This clonotype was counted ten times or more. The V gene is TRBV4-2, the J gene TRBJ1-2; 7 nucleotides line up with TRBD1. The CDR3 covers 15 residues. V shed 1 base and J 4 bases; nucleotides not matched to a gene: 6. Germline V CDR1 and CDR2: LGHNA, YNFKEQ. The DNA for the CDR3 is TGTGCCAGCAGCCAAGGGACAGGAGGGGCCTATGGCTACACCTTC. Translation gives CASSQGTGGAYGYTF.

This clonotype showed up just a few times. The chain combines TRBV10-3 with TRBJ1-2; a weak D match, TRBD1 (6 bases). The CDR3 has 11 amino acids. With 7 bases removed from V and 3 bases from J, the gap between germline ends came to 6 bases. Per the germline V gene, CDR1 is ENHRY and CDR2 is SYGVKD. CDR3 DNA sequence: TGTGCCATCAAGGGGGACTATGGCTACACCTTC. Its translation is CAIKGDYGYTF.

The chain joins TRBV20-1 to TRBJ1-5; D may be TRBD1 (5 bases). Germline V gene lookup returns CDR1 DFQATT and CDR2 SNEGSKA (reference sequence). With 4 bases removed from V and 5 bases from J, the gap between germline ends came to 12 bases. The length of the CDR3 is 13 residues. CDR3 sequence reads: CSAKAGSDQPQHF. The CDR3 DNA reads TGCAGTGCTAAGGCAGGGAGCGATCAGCCCCAGCATTTT.

This clonotype was found many times. The chain employs TRBV7-2 and TRBJ2-7; D might be TRBD2 (5 bases). CDR3 size: 15 residues. V lost 4 bases, J lost 3 bases, and 16 bases lay in between. Germline V CDR1 and CDR2: SGHTA, FQGNSA. The DNA for the CDR3 is TGTGCCAGCAGCTCCATCCGGGATTCCTTCTACGAGCAGTACTTC. Protein product: CASSSIRDSFYEQYF.

This clonotype was seen many times. The chain uses TRBV11-2 and TRBJ2-1; 8 nucleotides align to TRBD2. The CDR3 has 15 residues. J lost 7 bases, V lost 2 bases, and 7 bases had no gene match. Germline values: CDR1 SGHAT, CDR2 FQNNGV. The CDR3 spells CASSLSGGGQNEQFF. CDR3 bases: TGTGCCAGCAGCTTAAGCGGCGGGGGGCAGAATGAGCAGTTCTTC.

This clonotype was picked up many times. The chain employs TRBV3-1 and TRBJ1-2; D may be TRBD1 (5 bases). Trimming removed 4 bases from V and 1 base from J, with 16 bases in between. Germline loops: CDR1 LGHDT, CDR2 YNNKEL (reference sequence). The CDR3 totals 16 residues. CDR3 sequence: CASSLFGTRNNYGYTF. CDR3 nucleotides: TGTGCCAGCAGCCTTTTCGGGACGCGAAATAACTATGGCTACACCTTC.

This clonotype was counted ten times or more. The rearrangement joins TRBV29-1 to TRBJ1-1, with TRBD1 matching 8 bases. After removal of 7 bases from V and 5 bases from J, the junction contained 9 bases not matched to a gene. Germline V gene lookup returns CDR1 SQVTM and CDR2 ANQGSEA. The CDR3 loop spans 13 amino acids. CDR3 protein: CSAAGGRGTEAFF. Written as DNA, the CDR3 is TGCAGCGCCGCAGGGGGCCGGGGAACTGAAGCTTTCTTT.

This clonotype was counted many times. The V and J genes are TRBV7-9 and TRBJ2-7; no clear D gene. Per the germline V gene, CDR1 is SEHNR and CDR2 is FQNEAQ (reference sequence). Deletions cut 5 bases from V and 2 bases from J, with 10 bases between. The CDR3 is 13 amino acids. In DNA form, the CDR3 reads TGTGCCAGCAGCCCGGACGGGCCCTACGAGCAGTACTTC. It translates to CASSPDGPYEQYF.

This clonotype was counted ten times or more. J is TRBJ2-2 and V is TRBV7-3; 8 bases match TRBD2. Germline values: CDR1 SGHTA, CDR2 FQGTGA. V was pared by 4 bases and J by 3 bases, with 4 bases of the junction left unmatched. This CDR3 is built from 15 residues. CDR3 sequence: CASSSGGPHTGELFF. DNA for the CDR3: TGTGCCAGCAGCTCGGGGGGGCCCCACACCGGGGAGCTGTTTTTT.

Concerning this clonotype itself: This may arise from a read error, as a much more abundant clone is one base away. The V gene is TRBV12-3 or TRBV12-4, the J gene TRBJ1-4, with D perhaps TRBD1 (6 bases). The CDR3 has 14 amino acids. The CDR3 region has the DNA TGTGCCAGCAGTTTTACGGGGGCGAGTGAAAAACTGTATTTT. This translates into CASSFTGASEKLYF.

CDR3 residues: CASSSDREAPYEQYF. CDR3 DNA sequence: TGCGCCAGCAGCTCAGACAGGGAGGCACCCTACGAGCAGTACTTC. This chain links TRBV5-1 with TRBJ2-7, with D perhaps TRBD1 (7 bases). V was clipped by 3 bases and J by 2 bases, with 15 bases between them. This CDR3 contains 15 residues. CDR1 and CDR2 (germline): SGHRS, YFSETQ.

The chain is built from TRBV2 and TRBJ2-3; 7 nucleotides align to TRBD2. There are 13 residues in the CDR3. Trimming at V came to 9 bases and at J to 0 bases, leaving 3 bases not matched to a gene. Per the germline V gene, CDR1 is SNHLY and CDR2 is FYNNEI. This CDR3 is CASLSGSTDTQYF. Written as DNA, the CDR3 is TGTGCCAGTCTTAGCGGGAGCACAGATACGCAGTATTTT.

This clonotype was observed many times. The chain has TRBV5-6 and TRBJ2-7; possibly TRBD1 for D (6 bases). This CDR3 is 12 amino acids long. Trimming cost V 5 bases and J 6 bases, with 12 bases left between them. The germline V gene has CDR1 SGHDT and CDR2 YYEEEE. For the CDR3, the DNA is TGTGCCAGCAGTCCCACAGGGTCCGAGCAGTACTTC. Encoded protein: CASSPTGSEQYF.

There are many counts of this clonotype. V and J are TRBV12-3 or TRBV12-4 and TRBJ1-4, with 8 bases that match TRBD1. V lost 4 bases, J lost 8 bases, and 3 bases stayed unmatched. This CDR3 region has 13 residues. The CDR3 reads CASSSSGGEKLFF. The DNA of the CDR3 is TGTGCCAGCAGTTCCTCAGGGGGCGAAAAACTGTTTTTT.

J is TRBJ2-3 and V is TRBV12-3 or TRBV12-4; the D gene is possibly TRBD2 (6 bases). This CDR3 spans 15 amino acids. The V and J ends lost 4 bases and 4 bases respectively, with 15 bases between them. DNA of the CDR3: TGTGCCAGCAGTTCTGAATGTGGAGGGGCAGATACGCAGTATTTT. It encodes CASSSECGGADTQYF.